The 8 T cell receptor beta chains reported below all come from one sample, sequenced in a study of vaccination and CD4 T cells after COVID-19 (dated by TCRdb to between 2021 and 2022). Antigens of these TCRs are unknown. Libraries were constructed by PCR. Sequencing relied on an Illumina iSeq 100. At the Johns Hopkins FTIC core, DNA from the cultured CD4+ T cells underwent TCR sequencing with the Oncomine TCR Beta short-read assay. TCRdb reran the public reads through fastp at Q25 and MiXCR, keeping productive beta chains. Merged by CDR3 protein, the rows form single entries marked with the most common genes and DNA. Within this sample are around 5,300 distinct CDR3 sequences, with 25% of them counted one time only. The ten biggest clones cover approximately 25% of the sample. The meaning of the sample's treatment or condition label: roughly 10-day PBMC culture with coronavirus spike peptide pools or control peptides (ViraFEST assay).

The specimen was CD4+ T cells from blood, cultured in vitro, collected after SARS-CoV-2 vaccination. The receptor source for this set is a human donor who had recovered from COVID-19.

The sample holds a few counts of this clonotype. The J gene is TRBJ1-6, the V gene TRBV4-3, with TRBD1 identical over 7 bases. Germline assignment: CDR1 LGHNA and CDR2 YSLEER. CDR3 length equals 16 residues. The V gene end was trimmed by 3 bases and the J gene end by 14 bases; junction bases not matched to a gene: 16. CDR3 bases: TGCGCCAGCAGCCATGGCGGGACAGCTCGATATGGGACCCTCCACTTT. This translates into CASSHGGTARYGTLHF.

The CDR3 DNA follows: TGTGCCATCAGTGAGCGGGGACTAGCGGGTTCATACAATGAGCAGTTCTTC. Amino acids: CAISERGLAGSYNEQFF. This rearrangement joins TRBV10-3 to TRBJ2-1; 12 bases are shared with TRBD2. CDR1 and CDR2 (germline): ENHRY, SYGVKD. J was trimmed by 4 bases and V by 2 bases; bases with no gene match: 6. CDR3 length: 17 residues.

This clonotype was picked up a small number of times. The chain employs TRBV28 and TRBJ2-7, with 9 bases identical to TRBD1. The CDR3 sequence is 17 residues long. Germline-derived CDR1 and CDR2 are MDHEN and SYDVKM. Trimming at V came to 5 bases and at J to 3 bases, leaving 14 bases not matched to a gene. CDR3 in DNA: TGTGCCAGCAGTGCTCCGGGACAGGGACACCTCCTCTACGAGCAGTACTTC. The encoded protein is CASSAPGQGHLLYEQYF.

This clonotype was seen just once. V is TRBV6-9 and J is TRBJ1-6; D remains unclear. CDR1 MNHGY and CDR2 SVAAGI come from the germline V gene. The CDR3 length is 21 residues. Trimming left V 0 bases short and J 7 bases short, with 28 bases between. The chain's CDR3 is CASSYSIAEIAPLGWNSPLHF. In nucleotides, the CDR3 is TGTGCCAGCAGTTATTCGATAGCGGAAATAGCCCCCCTTGGATGGAATTCACCCCTCCACTTT.

The V gene is TRBV28, the J gene TRBJ1-5; possible D gene TRBD1, 5 bases. Germline-derived CDR1 and CDR2 are MDHEN and SYDVKM. Trimming removed 8 bases from V and 2 bases from J, with 10 bases in between. CDR3 length equals 13 residues. The CDR3 region has the DNA TGTGCCAGCGCTCGGGGGGGCAATCAGCCCCAGCATTTT. It specifies CASARGGNQPQHF.

By frequency in the sample, this clonotype is medium-sized. This chain joins TRBV6-1 and TRBJ2-7; D is unclear. Germline loops: CDR1 MNHNS, CDR2 SASEGT. V was trimmed by 3 bases and J by 3 bases, leaving 3 bases between them. The CDR3 is made up of 11 amino acids. DNA of the CDR3: TGTGCCAGCAGTGAGGGCTACGAGCAGTACTTC. It translates to CASSEGYEQYF.

The rearrangement uses TRBV6-5 and TRBJ1-6, with TRBD1 matching 9 bases. The V and J ends lost 3 bases and 10 bases, in that order; junction bases with no gene match: 10. CDR3 size: 16 residues. CDR1 and CDR2 (germline): MNHEY, SVGAGI. CDR3 sequence (DNA): TGTGCCAGCAGTTATCTAACGGGACAGGGAATCTCACCCCTCCACTTT. This sequence encodes CASSYLTGQGISPLHF.

This chain connects TRBV10-2 to TRBJ1-1; perhaps TRBD1 as D (5 bases). Germline loops: CDR1 WSHSY, CDR2 SAAADI. V was shortened by 5 bases and J by 0 bases, with 10 bases between the two germline ends. The CDR3 has 14 amino acids. CDR3 region: CASSPGTVNTEAFF. CDR3 bases: TGCGCCAGCAGTCCCGGGACGGTGAACACTGAAGCTTTCTTT.